The rows below give T cell receptor beta chains drawn from one sample of a study of blood T cell repertoires in COVID-19. This table comes from immunoSEQ multiplex PCR, and its TCRdb copy is limited to in-frame clones, with some not included. The sample has approximately 220,000 clones; approximately 90% are singletons. The source material was PBMCs or T cells enriched from blood (not recorded which). These receptor sequences come from a man aged 30 to 45 who had recovered from COVID-19. The CDR3 runs from the conserved cysteine through the conserved F or W. The D gene is left open where the match is weak. Clone sizes are given selectively: once, few, many, or a class where the clone is expanded.

v_call: TRBV4-2
clone_size: NA
d_call: TRBD1
j_call: TRBJ1-2
cdr3_nt: TGTGCCAGCAGCCTTCGGACAGGGGGTTTAGCTAACTATGGCTACACCTTC
cdr3_aa: CASSLRTGGLANYGYTF

v_call: TRBV6-1
clone_size: NA
d_call: NA
j_call: TRBJ1-1
cdr3_nt: TGTGCCAGCAGTGAAGCCGGAGGAGTTTGGACTGAAGCTTTCTTT
cdr3_aa: CASSEAGGVWTEAFF

v_call: TRBV7-2
clone_size: NA
d_call: NA
j_call: TRBJ1-1
cdr3_nt: TGTGCCAGCAGCTTAGGAGGAGTGGGGAACACTGAAGCTTTCTTT
cdr3_aa: CASSLGGVGNTEAFF

v_call: TRBV19
clone_size: NA
d_call: NA
j_call: TRBJ2-2
cdr3_nt: TGTGCCAGTAGGTCGGGGATAGACACCGGGGAGCTGTTTTTT
cdr3_aa: CASRSGIDTGELFF

v_call: TRBV24-1
clone_size: NA
d_call: NA
j_call: TRBJ1-5
cdr3_nt: TGTGCCACCAGTGATGGGGGGCAGCCCCAGCATTTT
cdr3_aa: CATSDGGQPQHF

v_call: TRBV11-2
clone_size: NA
d_call: TRBD1
j_call: TRBJ2-7
cdr3_nt: TGTGCCAGCAGCTTAGGTAGGATACGAGACAGGGGCGTCGAGCAGTACTTC
cdr3_aa: CASSLGRIRDRGVEQYF

v_call: TRBV7-9
clone_size: NA
d_call: NA
j_call: TRBJ1-2
cdr3_nt: TGTGCCAGCAGCTTACCCACAGTTTCTAACTATGGCTACACCTTC
cdr3_aa: CASSLPTVSNYGYTF

v_call: TRBV20-1
clone_size: NA
d_call: NA
j_call: TRBJ2-7
cdr3_nt: TGCAGTGCTAGTTCCAGTATTTCCCACGAGCAGTACTTC
cdr3_aa: CSASSSISHEQYF

v_call: TRBV9
clone_size: NA
d_call: NA
j_call: TRBJ1-6
cdr3_nt: TGTGCCAGCAGCCCAAAGGGGGTGGGGAATAATTCACCCCTCCACTTT
cdr3_aa: CASSPKGVGNNSPLHF

v_call: TRBV21-1
clone_size: once
d_call: NA
j_call: TRBJ1-1
cdr3_nt: TGTGCCAGCAATGACCACAGGGCGAACACTGAAGCTTTCTTT
cdr3_aa: CASNDHRANTEAFF

v_call: TRBV28
clone_size: NA
d_call: TRBD2
j_call: TRBJ2-7
cdr3_nt: TGTGCCAGCAGTGGTGGAACGGGAGGGTACGAGCAGTACTTC
cdr3_aa: CASSGGTGGYEQYF

v_call: TRBV11-2
clone_size: NA
d_call: TRBD2
j_call: TRBJ2-7
cdr3_nt: TGTGCCAGCAGCTTCGGGGGGGCATACGAGCAGTACTTC
cdr3_aa: CASSFGGAYEQYF

v_call: TRBV5-1
clone_size: once
d_call: TRBD1
j_call: TRBJ2-1
cdr3_nt: TGCGCCAGCAGCATAAGACAGGGGGGGTACAATGAGCAGTTCTTC
cdr3_aa: CASSIRQGGYNEQFF

v_call: TRBV28
clone_size: NA
d_call: NA
j_call: TRBJ2-3
cdr3_nt: TGTGCCAGCAGAACTAGCACAGATACGCAGTATTTT
cdr3_aa: CASRTSTDTQYF

v_call: TRBV6-5
clone_size: NA
d_call: NA
j_call: TRBJ2-2
cdr3_nt: TGTGCCAGCAGTTACTCCTGGACAGCGAACACCGGGGAGCTGTTTTTT
cdr3_aa: CASSYSWTANTGELFF

v_call: TRBV4-3
clone_size: NA
d_call: TRBD1
j_call: TRBJ2-1
cdr3_nt: TGCGCCAGCAGCCAGGGACAGGGGGCGCGAAATGAGCAGTTCTTC
cdr3_aa: CASSQGQGARNEQFF

v_call: TRBV6-5
clone_size: NA
d_call: NA
j_call: TRBJ1-2
cdr3_nt: TGTGCCAGCAGTCGGGGGGGGCATTATGGCTACACCTTC
cdr3_aa: CASSRGGHYGYTF

v_call: TRBV25-1
clone_size: NA
d_call: NA
j_call: TRBJ1-1
cdr3_nt: TGTGCCAGCACGGGGGTGAGGGACACTGAAGCTTTCTTT
cdr3_aa: CASTGVRDTEAFF

v_call: TRBV10-1
clone_size: once
d_call: NA
j_call: TRBJ1-1
cdr3_nt: TGCGCCAGCAGTGAGAGAGAATACACTGAAGCTTTCTTT
cdr3_aa: CASSEREYTEAFF